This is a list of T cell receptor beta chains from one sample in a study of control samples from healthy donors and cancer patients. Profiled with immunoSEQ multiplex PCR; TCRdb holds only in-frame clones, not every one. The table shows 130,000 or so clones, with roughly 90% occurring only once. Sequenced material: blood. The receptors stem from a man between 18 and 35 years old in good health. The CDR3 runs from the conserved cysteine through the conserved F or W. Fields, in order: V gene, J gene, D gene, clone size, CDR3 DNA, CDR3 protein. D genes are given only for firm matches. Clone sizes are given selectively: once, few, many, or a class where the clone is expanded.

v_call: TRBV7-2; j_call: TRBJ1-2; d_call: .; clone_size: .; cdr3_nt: TGTGCCAGCAGCTTAGAAGGAGGGGCGGGTGGCTACACCTTC; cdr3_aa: CASSLEGGAGGYTF
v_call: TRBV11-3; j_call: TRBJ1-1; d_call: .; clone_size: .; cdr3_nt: TGTGCCAGCAGCTTAAAGGGAGGGTACACTGAAGCTTTCTTT; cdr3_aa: CASSLKGGYTEAFF
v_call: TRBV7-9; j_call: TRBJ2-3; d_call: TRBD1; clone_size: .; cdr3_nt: TGTGCCAGCAGCTCCCGGGACAGACCCACAGATACGCAGTATTTT; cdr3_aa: CASSSRDRPTDTQYF
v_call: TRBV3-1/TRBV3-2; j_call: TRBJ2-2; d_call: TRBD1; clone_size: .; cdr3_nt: TGTGCCAGCAGCCAAGGGATCAGGGGGCAGGAGCTGTTTTTT; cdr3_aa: CASSQGIRGQELFF
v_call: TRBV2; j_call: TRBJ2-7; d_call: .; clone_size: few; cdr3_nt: TGTGCCAGCAGTCCAGGGAAGGGAACGGAGCAGTACTTC; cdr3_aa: CASSPGKGTEQYF
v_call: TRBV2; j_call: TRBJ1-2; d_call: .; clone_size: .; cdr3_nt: TGTGCCAGCAACCTTCTCAGATATGGCTACACCTTC; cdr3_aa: CASNLLRYGYTF
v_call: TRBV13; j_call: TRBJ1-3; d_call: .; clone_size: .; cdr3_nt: TGTGCCAGCAGCTTAGCTCAGACCCTACCGAACACCATATATTTT; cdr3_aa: CASSLAQTLPNTIYF
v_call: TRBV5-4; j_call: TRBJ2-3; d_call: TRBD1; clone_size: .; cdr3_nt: TGTGCCAGCAGCCCCCCCCGACAGGGGGGTGATACGCAGTATTTT; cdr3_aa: CASSPPRQGGDTQYF
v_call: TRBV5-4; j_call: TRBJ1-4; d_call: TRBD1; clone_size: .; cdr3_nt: TGTGCCAGCAGCTCCGGACAGGGGGGTATTGAAAAACTGTTTTTT; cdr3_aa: CASSSGQGGIEKLFF
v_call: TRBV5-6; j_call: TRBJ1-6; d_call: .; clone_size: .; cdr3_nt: TGTGCCAGCAGTCTAACGGCTGGGAATTCACCCCTCCACTTT; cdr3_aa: CASSLTAGNSPLHF
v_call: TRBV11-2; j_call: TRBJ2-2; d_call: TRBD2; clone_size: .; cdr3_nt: TGTGCCAGCACTCAGCGGGGGGGGAGCACCGGGGAGCTGTTTTTT; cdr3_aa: CASTQRGGSTGELFF
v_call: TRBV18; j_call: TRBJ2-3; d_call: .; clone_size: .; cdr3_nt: TGTGCCAGCTCTCGAGGGGAAGCCGATACGCAGTATTTT; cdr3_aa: CASSRGEADTQYF
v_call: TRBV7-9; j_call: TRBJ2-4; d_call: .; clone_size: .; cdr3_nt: TGTGCCAGCAGTTTTCAGGGCATTCAGTACTTC; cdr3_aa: CASSFQGIQYF
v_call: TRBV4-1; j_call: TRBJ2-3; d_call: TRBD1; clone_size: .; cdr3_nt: TGCGCCAGCAGCCAGACGGGGACAGGAAGCACAGATACGCAGTATTTT; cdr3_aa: CASSQTGTGSTDTQYF
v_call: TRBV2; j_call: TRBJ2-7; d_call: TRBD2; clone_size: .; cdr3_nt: TGTGCCAGCAGGGGGACTAGCGGGGGCCTTTACGAGCAGTACTTC; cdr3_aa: CASRGTSGGLYEQYF
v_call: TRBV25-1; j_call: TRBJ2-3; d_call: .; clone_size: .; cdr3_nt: TGTGCCAGCAGTGAAGCTGTGGGGGGAGATACGCAGTATTTT; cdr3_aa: CASSEAVGGDTQYF